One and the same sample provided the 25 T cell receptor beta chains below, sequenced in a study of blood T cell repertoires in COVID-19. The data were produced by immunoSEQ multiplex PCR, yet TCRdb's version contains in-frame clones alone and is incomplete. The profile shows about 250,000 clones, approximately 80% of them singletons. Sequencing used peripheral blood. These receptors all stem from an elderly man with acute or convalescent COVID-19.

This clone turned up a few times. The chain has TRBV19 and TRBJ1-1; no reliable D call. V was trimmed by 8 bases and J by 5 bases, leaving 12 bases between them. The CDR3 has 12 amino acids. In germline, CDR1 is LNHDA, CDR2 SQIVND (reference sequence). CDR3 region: CASQSDWTEAFF. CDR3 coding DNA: TGTGCCAGTCAGAGCGATTGGACTGAAGCTTTCTTT.

CDR3 nucleotides: TGTGCCAGCAGCCGTGAGGGGGTTACCTCTGGGGCCAACGTCCTGACTTTC. This gives the protein CASSREGVTSGANVLTF. The V call is TRBV4-2, the J call TRBJ2-6; tentative D call: TRBD1 (6 bases). Germline CDR1 reads LGHNA; CDR2 reads YNFKEQ. The CDR3 is 17 residues long. The V gene lost 4 bases and the J gene lost 0 bases, with 13 bases spanning the gap.

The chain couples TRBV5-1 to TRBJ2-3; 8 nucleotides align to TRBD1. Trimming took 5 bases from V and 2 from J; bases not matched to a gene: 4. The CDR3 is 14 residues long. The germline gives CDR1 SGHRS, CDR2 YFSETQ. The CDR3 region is CASRDRVATDTQYF. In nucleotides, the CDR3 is TGCGCCAGCAGGGACAGGGTAGCCACAGATACGCAGTATTTT.

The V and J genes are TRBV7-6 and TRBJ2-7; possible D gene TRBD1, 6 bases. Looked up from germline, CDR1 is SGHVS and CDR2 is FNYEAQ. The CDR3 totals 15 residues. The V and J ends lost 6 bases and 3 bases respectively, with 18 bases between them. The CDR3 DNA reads TGTGCCAGCAGGTTCGACAGGCAATGTTTCTACGAGCAGTACTTC. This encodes CASRFDRQCFYEQYF.

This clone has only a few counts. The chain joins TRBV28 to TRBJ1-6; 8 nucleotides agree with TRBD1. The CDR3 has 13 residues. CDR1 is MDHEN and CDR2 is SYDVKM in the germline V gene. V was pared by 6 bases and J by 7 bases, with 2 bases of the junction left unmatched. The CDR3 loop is CASRGDRNSPLHF. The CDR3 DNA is TGTGCCAGCAGGGGGGACAGGAATTCACCCCTCCACTTT.

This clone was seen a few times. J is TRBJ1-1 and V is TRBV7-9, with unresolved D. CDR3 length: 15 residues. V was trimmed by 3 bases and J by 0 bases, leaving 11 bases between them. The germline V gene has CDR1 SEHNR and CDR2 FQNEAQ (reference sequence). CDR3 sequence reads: CASSFAGNMNTEAFF. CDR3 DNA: TGTGCCAGCAGCTTTGCGGGAAACATGAACACTGAAGCTTTCTTT.

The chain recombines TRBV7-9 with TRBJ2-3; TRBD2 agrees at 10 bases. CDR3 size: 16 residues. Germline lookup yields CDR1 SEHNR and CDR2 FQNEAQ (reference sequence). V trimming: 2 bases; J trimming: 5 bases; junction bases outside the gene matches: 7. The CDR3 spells CASSLKAGGLEDTQYF. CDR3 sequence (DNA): TGTGCCAGCAGCTTAAAAGCGGGAGGGCTGGAAGATACGCAGTATTTT.

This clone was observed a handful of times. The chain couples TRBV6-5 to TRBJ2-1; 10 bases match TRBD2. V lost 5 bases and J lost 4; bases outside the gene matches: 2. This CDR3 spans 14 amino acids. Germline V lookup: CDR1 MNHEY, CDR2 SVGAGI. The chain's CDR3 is CASSRTSGYNEQFF. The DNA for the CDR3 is TGTGCCAGCAGTCGGACTAGCGGTTACAATGAGCAGTTCTTC.

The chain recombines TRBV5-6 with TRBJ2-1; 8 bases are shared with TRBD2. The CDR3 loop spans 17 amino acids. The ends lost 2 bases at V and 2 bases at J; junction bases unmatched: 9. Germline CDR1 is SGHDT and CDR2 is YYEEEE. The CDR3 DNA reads TGTGCCAGCAGCTTCGATCGACTAGCGAAACCCTACAATGAGCAGTTCTTC. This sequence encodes CASSFDRLAKPYNEQFF.

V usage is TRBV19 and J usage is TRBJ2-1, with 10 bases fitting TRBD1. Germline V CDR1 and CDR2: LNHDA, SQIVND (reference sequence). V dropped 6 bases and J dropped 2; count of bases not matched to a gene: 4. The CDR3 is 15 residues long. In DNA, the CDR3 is TGTGCCAGTAGACCGACAGGGGGCCCCTACAATGAGCAGTTCTTC. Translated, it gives CASRPTGGPYNEQFF.

The CDR3 coding sequence is TGTGCCATCAGTGAGACAATTAGCGGGCTCTACGAGCAGTACTTC. Protein product: CAISETISGLYEQYF. V usage is TRBV10-3 and J usage is TRBJ2-7; the match to TRBD2 covers 7 bases. Trimming cost V 2 bases and J 3 bases; bases outside gene matches: 7. The CDR3 has 15 amino acids. Per germline, CDR1 ENHRY and CDR2 SYGVKD.

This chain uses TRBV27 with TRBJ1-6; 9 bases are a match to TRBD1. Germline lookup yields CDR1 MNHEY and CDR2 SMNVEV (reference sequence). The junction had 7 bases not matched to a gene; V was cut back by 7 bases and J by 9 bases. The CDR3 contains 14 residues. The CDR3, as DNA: TGTGCCAGCACCGGCGGGACAGGGATTTCACCCCTCCACTTT. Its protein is CASTGGTGISPLHF.

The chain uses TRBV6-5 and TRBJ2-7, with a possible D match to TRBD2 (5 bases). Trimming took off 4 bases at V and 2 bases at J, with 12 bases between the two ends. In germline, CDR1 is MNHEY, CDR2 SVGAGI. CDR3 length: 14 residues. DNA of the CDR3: TGTGCCAGCAGTTTCCACCGGGGAACCTACGAGCAGTACTTC. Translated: CASSFHRGTYEQYF.

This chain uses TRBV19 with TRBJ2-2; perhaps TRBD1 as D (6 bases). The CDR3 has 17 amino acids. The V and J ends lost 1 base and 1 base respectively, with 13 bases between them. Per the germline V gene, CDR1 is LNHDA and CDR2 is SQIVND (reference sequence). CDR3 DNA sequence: TGTGCCAGTAGTATAGCCACCACGACAGGGAACACCGGGGAGCTGTTTTTT. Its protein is CASSIATTTGNTGELFF.

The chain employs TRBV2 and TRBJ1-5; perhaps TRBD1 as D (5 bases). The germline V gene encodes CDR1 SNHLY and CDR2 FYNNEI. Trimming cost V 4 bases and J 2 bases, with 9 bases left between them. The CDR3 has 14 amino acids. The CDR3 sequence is CASSGDSGNQPQHF. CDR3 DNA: TGTGCCAGCAGTGGTGACAGTGGCAATCAGCCCCAGCATTTT.

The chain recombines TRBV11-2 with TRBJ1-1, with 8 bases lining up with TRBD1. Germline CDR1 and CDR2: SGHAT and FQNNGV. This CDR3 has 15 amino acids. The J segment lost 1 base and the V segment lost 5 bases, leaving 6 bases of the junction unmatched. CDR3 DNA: TGTGCCAGCAGCCTTTATGGGACAGGGAACACTGAAGCTTTCTTT. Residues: CASSLYGTGNTEAFF.

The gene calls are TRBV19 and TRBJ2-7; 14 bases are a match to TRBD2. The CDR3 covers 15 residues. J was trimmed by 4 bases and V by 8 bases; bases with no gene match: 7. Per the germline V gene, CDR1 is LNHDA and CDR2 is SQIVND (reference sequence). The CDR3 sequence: CASAGLAGGPYEQYF. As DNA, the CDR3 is TGTGCCAGTGCAGGACTAGCGGGGGGCCCGTACGAGCAGTACTTC.

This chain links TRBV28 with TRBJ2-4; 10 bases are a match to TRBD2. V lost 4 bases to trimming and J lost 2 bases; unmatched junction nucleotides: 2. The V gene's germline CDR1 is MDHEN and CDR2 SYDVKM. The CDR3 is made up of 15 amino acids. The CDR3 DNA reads TGTGCCAGCAGTTCTAGCGGGGGAACCAAAAACATTCAGTACTTC. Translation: CASSSSGGTKNIQYF.

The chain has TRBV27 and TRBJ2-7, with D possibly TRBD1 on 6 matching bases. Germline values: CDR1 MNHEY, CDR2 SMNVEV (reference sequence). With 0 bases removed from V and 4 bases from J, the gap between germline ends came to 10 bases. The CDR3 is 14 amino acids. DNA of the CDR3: TGTGCCAGCAGTTTATCCTGGACAGAATACGAGCAGTACTTC. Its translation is CASSLSWTEYEQYF.

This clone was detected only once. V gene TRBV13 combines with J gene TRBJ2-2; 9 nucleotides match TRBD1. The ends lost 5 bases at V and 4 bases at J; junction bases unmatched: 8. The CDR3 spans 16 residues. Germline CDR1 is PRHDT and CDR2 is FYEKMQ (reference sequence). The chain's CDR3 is CASSHSGTGTTGELFF. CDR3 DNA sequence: TGTGCCAGCAGCCATTCCGGGACAGGGACCACCGGGGAGCTGTTTTTT.

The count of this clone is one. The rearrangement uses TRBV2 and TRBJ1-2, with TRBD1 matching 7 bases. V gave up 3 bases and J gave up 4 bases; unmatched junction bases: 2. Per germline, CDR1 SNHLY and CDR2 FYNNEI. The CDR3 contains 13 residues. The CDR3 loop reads CASSDRTGYGYTF. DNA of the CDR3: TGTGCCAGCAGTGACCGGACAGGCTATGGCTACACCTTC.

The CDR3 loop reads CASSQDSVAGLLNGYTF. The CDR3 DNA reads as TGTGCCAGCAGCCAAGATTCTGTGGCAGGGTTATTGAATGGCTACACCTTC. The V and J genes are TRBV3-1 (or the pseudogene TRBV3-2) and TRBJ1-2, with a possible D match to TRBD1 (5 bases). With 0 bases removed from V and 6 bases from J, the gap between germline ends came to 20 bases. The germline CDR1 and CDR2 sequences are LGHDT and YNNKEL (reference sequence). This CDR3 comprises 17 residues.

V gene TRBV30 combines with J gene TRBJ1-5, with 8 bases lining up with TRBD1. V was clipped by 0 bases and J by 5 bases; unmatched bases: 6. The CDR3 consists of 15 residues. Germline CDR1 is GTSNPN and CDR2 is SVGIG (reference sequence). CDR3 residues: CAWSVRGTGYQPQHF. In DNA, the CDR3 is TGTGCCTGGAGTGTACGGGGGACAGGATATCAGCCCCAGCATTTT.

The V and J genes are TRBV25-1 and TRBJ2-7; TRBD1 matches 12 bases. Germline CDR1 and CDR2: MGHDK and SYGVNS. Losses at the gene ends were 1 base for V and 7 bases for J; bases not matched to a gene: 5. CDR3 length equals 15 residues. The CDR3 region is CASSELGQGAREQYF. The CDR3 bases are TGTGCCAGCAGTGAATTGGGACAGGGGGCGAGGGAGCAGTACTTC.

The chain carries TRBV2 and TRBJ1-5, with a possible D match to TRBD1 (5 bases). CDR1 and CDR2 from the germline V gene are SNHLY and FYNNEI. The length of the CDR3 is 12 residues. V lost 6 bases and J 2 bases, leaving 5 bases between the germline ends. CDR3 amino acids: CASRTGNQPQHF. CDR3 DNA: TGTGCCAGCAGGACAGGCAATCAGCCCCAGCATTTT.